What follows are 3 T cell receptor beta chains derived from one specimen sequenced in a study of cytomegalovirus exposure and HLA in healthy donors. In the PCR, 60 Vbeta and 13 Jbeta primers were used. Method: immunoSEQ multiplex PCR; TCRdb's copy keeps in-frame clones and lacks some. Counted here are about 190,000 clones, approximately 81% occurring once; the ten biggest clones make up approximately 0.25%. Sequenced material: PBMCs. The source is a boy aged 5-17 years in good health and CMV-seronegative.

The rearrangement uses TRBV6-5 and TRBJ2-1, with 7 bases that match TRBD2. V shed 7 bases and J 2 bases; nucleotides not matched to a gene: 8. CDR1 is MNHEY and CDR2 is SVGAGI in the germline V gene. There are 15 residues in the CDR3. The CDR3 spells CASTHGREPYNEQFF. Written as DNA, the CDR3 is TGTGCCAGCACTCACGGGCGGGAGCCCTACAATGAGCAGTTCTTC.

This clone was observed a single time. This chain joins TRBV5-1 and TRBJ2-2, with 10 bases lining up with TRBD2. CDR3 size: 18 residues. Trimming at V came to 4 bases and at J to 0 bases, leaving 9 bases not matched to a gene. CDR1 and CDR2 (germline): SGHRS, YFSETQ. In DNA, the CDR3 is TGCGCCAGCAGCCCCGGGGGTAGCGGGGGGACGAACACCGGGGAGCTGTTTTTT. Translation: CASSPGGSGGTNTGELFF.

The chain employs TRBV28 and TRBJ2-5; 11 bases align to TRBD2. The CDR3 has 18 residues. Looked up from germline, CDR1 is MDHEN and CDR2 is SYDVKM. J gave up 4 bases and V 5 bases, and 15 bases lay outside the gene matches. The CDR3 loop is CASSLGVLAGVFGETQYF. The CDR3 DNA is TGTGCCAGCAGTCTAGGAGTACTAGCGGGAGTATTTGGAGAGACCCAGTACTTC. The full variable domain, rest sourced from reference TRBV28 and TRBJ2-5, is DVKVTQSSRYLVKRTGEKVFLECVQDMDHENMFWYRQDPGLGLRLIYFSYDVKMKEKGDIPEGYSVSREKKERFSLILESASTNQTSMYLCASSLGVLAGVFGETQYFGPGTRLLVL.